This TCR beta chain was profiled in a study of T cells in Graves' hyperthyroidism and ophthalmopathy. Pregnant or lactating patients were excluded, as were those with uncontrolled infection or other autoimmune disease. Predating any ophthalmopathy symptoms, the blood sample was taken at first hyperthyroidism diagnosis. PBMCs were sourced from more than 9 ml fresh peripheral blood. The germline V gene has CDR1 DFQATT and CDR2 SNEGSKA (reference sequence). The V and J ends lost 5 bases and 5 bases, in that order; junction bases with no gene match: 7. The CDR3 runs 13 residues. The table lists this clonotype with many counts. RNA transcripts were the template for amplifying TCR beta CDR3 regions. In the first-round RT-PCR of the TCR CDR3, the HTBI primer set was used. TCRdb ran MiXCR on the multiplex PCR reads and lists one entry per CDR3 protein. Of more than 250,000 distinct CDR3 sequences listed, about 16% are singletons.

This TCR was sampled from a woman aged 50 to 60 with Graves' hyperthyroidism that later progressed to Graves' ophthalmopathy. The chain links TRBV20-1 to TRBJ2-7; 9 positions match TRBD1. Sequenced sample: blood. The DNA for the CDR3 is TGCAGTGCTCTGAGGGACAGGGTCGACGAGCAGTACTTC. Amino acids: CSALRDRVDEQYF.